Listed below are T cell receptor beta chains from one sample, sequenced in a study of blood T cells in healthy people across ages. TCRdb used MiXCR to reprocess the 5' RACE reads, holding one entry per CDR3 protein. The sample yields roughly 800,000 distinct CDR3 sequences, 20% to 30% seen once. The same specimen was also included in a second study, on T cells of mothers and their children.

The sequenced sample was blood. All receptors come from a boy younger than 18 in good health. Each CDR3 is given with its conserved first and last residue. A D gene is named only where the DNA matches it firmly. Only some rows state a clone size, as once, few, many or a class for expanded clones.

size,V,D,J,CDR3,DNA
.,TRBV6-5,.,TRBJ2-7,CASSRTVGYEQYF,TGTGCCAGCAGTCGGACAGTAGGCTACGAGCAGTACTTC
.,TRBV27,TRBD2,TRBJ2-1,CASSVLGFGGVYNEQFF,TGTGCCAGCAGTGTACTAGGGTTCGGGGGGGTCTACAATGAGCAGTTCTTC
.,TRBV7-2,TRBD2,TRBJ2-3,CASSLVAGKISTDTQYF,TGTGCCAGCAGCTTAGTAGCGGGAAAGATAAGCACAGATACGCAGTATTTT
.,TRBV15,.,TRBJ1-1,CATSYRDGNTEAFF,TGTGCCACCAGCTACCGGGACGGTAACACTGAAGCTTTCTTT
.,TRBV5-4,TRBD1,TRBJ2-5,CASSLGKGTVQETQYF,TGTGCCAGCAGCTTGGGGAAAGGGACAGTTCAAGAGACCCAGTACTTC
.,TRBV4-2,.,TRBJ2-5,CASSQVAETQYF,TGTGCCAGCAGCCAAGTGGCGGAGACCCAGTACTTC
.,TRBV27,.,TRBJ2-4,CASSLRPGGGNIQYF,TGTGCCAGCAGTTTACGACCCGGGGGAGGAAACATTCAGTACTTC
.,TRBV29-1,.,TRBJ2-5,CSVERQIGETQYF,TGCAGCGTTGAAAGACAGATTGGGGAGACCCAGTACTTC
few,TRBV20-1,.,TRBJ2-1,CSASGVGGRPFSYNEQFF,TGCAGTGCTAGTGGCGTTGGAGGCAGGCCCTTTTCCTACAATGAGCAGTTCTTC
.,TRBV12-3/TRBV12-4,.,TRBJ2-3,CASSLGLRADTQYF,TGTGCCAGCAGCTTGGGACTCAGAGCAGATACGCAGTATTTT
many,TRBV5-1,TRBD1,TRBJ2-5,CASTSQGAETQYF,TGCGCCAGCACTTCTCAGGGGGCAGAGACCCAGTACTTC
few,TRBV28,.,TRBJ2-2,CASSGSGTPPNTGELFF,TGTGCCAGCAGCGGGTCAGGCACCCCTCCGAACACCGGGGAGCTGTTTTTT
.,TRBV6-2/TRBV6-3,TRBD1,TRBJ2-2,CASSRTGRTGELFF,TGTGCCAGCAGCAGGACAGGGAGGACCGGGGAGCTGTTTTTT
.,TRBV7-8,.,TRBJ2-2,CASSGMTGSGELFF,TGTGCCAGCAGCGGAATGACGGGGTCCGGGGAGCTGTTTTTT
.,TRBV28,.,TRBJ2-3,CASSLGRFETQYF,TGTGCCAGCAGTTTGGGGCGGTTCGAGACCCAGTACTTT
few,TRBV29-1,.,TRBJ2-7,CSVKGGPGNLSYEQYF,TGCAGCGTCAAGGGTGGGCCCGGGAACCTCTCCTACGAGCAGTACTTC
few,TRBV29-1,TRBD1,TRBJ2-5,CSVEGAGGKTQYF,TGCAGCGTTGAAGGGGCAGGGGGAAAGACCCAGTACTTC
.,TRBV12-3/TRBV12-4,.,TRBJ1-1,CASSSRGKEAFF,TGTGCCAGCAGTTCCAGGGGCAAAGAAGCTTTCTTT
.,TRBV6-6,TRBD1,TRBJ2-6,CASMGQIISGANVLTF,TGTGCCAGCATGGGACAGATCATCTCTGGGGCCAACGTCCTGACTTTC
.,TRBV29-1,TRBD1,TRBJ1-2,CSVDFGQGDGYTF,TGCAGCGTTGATTTCGGACAGGGGGATGGCTACACCTTC
.,TRBV15,TRBD2,TRBJ2-1,CATSGLAGTLHEQFF,TGTGCCACCAGCGGACTAGCGGGGACCCTGCATGAGCAGTTCTTC
few,TRBV12-3/TRBV12-4,.,TRBJ1-2,CASSLLTGVFHGYTF,TGTGCCAGCAGTTTATTAACAGGCGTATTTCATGGCTACACCTTC
few,TRBV29-1,.,TRBJ2-7,CSVEEGPSYEQYF,TGCAGCGTTGAAGAAGGGCCGTCCTACGAGCAGTACTTC
many,TRBV7-8,TRBD1,TRBJ2-7,CASSAYQGASYEQYF,TGTGCCAGCAGCGCATACCAGGGGGCCTCCTACGAGCAGTACTTC
.,TRBV7-3,.,TRBJ1-2,CASSPRTMSYTF,TGTGCCAGCAGCCCCCGGACTATGAGCTACACCTTC
few,TRBV28,TRBD2,TRBJ2-3,CASSPGLAGGQFRDTQYF,TGTGCCAGCAGTCCCGGACTAGCGGGGGGGCAATTTAGAGATACGCAGTATTTT
.,TRBV3-1,.,TRBJ1-4,CASSQPRKGLSEKLFF,TGTGCCAGCAGCCAACCCAGGAAGGGACTGAGTGAAAAACTGTTTTTT
.,TRBV28,.,TRBJ2-5,CASSLGGGAGLNF,TGTGCCAGCAGTTTAGGGGGGGGCGCCGGTCTGAACTTC
once,TRBV11-2,TRBD2,TRBJ2-7,CASSLRGGLAGLIYEQYF,TGTGCCAGCAGCTTAAGGGGGGGGCTAGCGGGCCTGATCTACGAGCAGTACTTC
.,TRBV3-1,TRBD2,TRBJ2-4,CASSQGEGIKNIQYF,TGTGCCAGCAGCCAAGGGGAGGGGATAAAAAACATTCAGTACTTC
.,TRBV5-1,.,TRBJ2-5,CASSLEGGPEETQYF,TGCGCCAGCAGCTTGGAGGGGGGGCCGGAGGAGACCCAGTACTTC
once,TRBV4-2,TRBD2,TRBJ2-7,CASSPLTSGPQEQYF,TGTGCCAGCAGCCCCCTGACTAGCGGCCCTCAAGAGCAGTACTTC
.,TRBV14,.,TRBJ2-7,CASSQGGARSYGQYF,TGTGCCAGCAGCCAAGGGGGGGCTAGATCCTACGGGCAGTACTTC
.,TRBV20-1,.,TRBJ2-7,CSARGREQYF,TGCAGTGCTAGAGGGCGGGAGCAGTACTTC
.,TRBV9,.,TRBJ2-4,CASTLGVGSAKNIQYF,TGTGCCAGCACTCTAGGGGTGGGCTCAGCCAAAAACATTCAGTACTTC
few,TRBV20-1,.,TRBJ1-4,CSALDATNEKLFF,TGCAGTGCCCTGGACGCAACTAATGAAAAACTGTTTTTT
.,TRBV18,TRBD1,TRBJ2-7,CASSPGTGVGEQYF,TGTGCCAGCTCACCTGGGACAGGGGTGGGTGAGCAGTACTTC
.,TRBV5-1,.,TRBJ2-5,CASSLGRGDGTQYF,TGCGCCAGCAGCTTGGGGCGGGGAGACGGGACCCAGTACTTC
.,TRBV3-1,.,TRBJ1-2,CAAAGVRGYTF,TGTGCTGCGGCAGGGGTACGTGGCTACACCTTC
few,TRBV12-3/TRBV12-4,TRBD2,TRBJ2-1,CASSLSASGDNEQFF,TGTGCCAGCAGTTTATCGGCTAGCGGGGACAATGAGCAGTTCTTC
few,TRBV12-3/TRBV12-4,.,TRBJ2-4,CASSLREVTKNIQYF,TGTGCCAGCAGTTTGCGGGAAGTAACCAAAAACATTCAGTACTTC
few,TRBV20-1,.,TRBJ1-5,CSARVGGRGSNQPQHF,TGCAGTGCTAGAGTGGGGGGGCGCGGGAGCAATCAGCCCCAGCATTTT
few,TRBV12-3/TRBV12-4,TRBD1,TRBJ2-1,CASTLTGATYNEQFF,TGTGCCAGCACTCTGACAGGGGCGACCTACAATGAGCAGTTCTTC
few,TRBV7-2,TRBD2,TRBJ2-1,CASSLDLAGGREQFF,TGTGCCAGCAGCTTAGATCTAGCGGGGGGGCGAGAGCAGTTCTTC
.,TRBV7-9,TRBD1,TRBJ1-1,CASSSPGQGWTEAFF,TGTGCCAGCAGCTCACCGGGACAGGGGTGGACTGAAGCTTTCTTT
few,TRBV18,.,TRBJ2-7,CASSPPTGTYEQYF,TGTGCCAGCTCACCACCGACAGGAACCTACGAGCAGTACTTC
.,TRBV6-5,.,TRBJ2-1,CASSYSSFYEQFF,TGTGCCAGCAGTTACTCCAGCTTTTATGAGCAGTTCTTC
.,TRBV25-1,TRBD2,TRBJ2-5,CASFGGAGETQYF,TGTGCCAGCTTCGGGGGGGCCGGGGAGACCCAGTACTTC
few,TRBV6-5,.,TRBJ1-2,CASSTGLTRFGYTF,TGTGCCAGCAGTACGGGCCTAACGAGATTTGGCTACACCTTC
few,TRBV3-1,.,TRBJ2-2,CASSLRLVQNTGELFF,TGTGCCAGCAGCTTGCGACTAGTCCAGAACACCGGGGAGCTGTTTTTT
few,TRBV30,.,TRBJ1-1,CAADRSTEAFF,TGTGCCGCGGACAGAAGCACTGAAGCTTTCTTT
few,TRBV20-1,TRBD1,TRBJ1-2,CSAKGGPLANYGYTF,TGCAGTGCTAAAGGGGGCCCGTTAGCTAACTATGGCTACACCTTC
many,TRBV12-3/TRBV12-4,.,TRBJ1-1,CASSFGRNTEAFF,TGTGCCAGCAGCTTTGGACGGAACACTGAAGCTTTCTTT
.,TRBV14,.,TRBJ1-1,CASSQGKNTEAFF,TGTGCCAGCAGCCAAGGGAAGAACACTGAAGCTTTCTTT
.,TRBV18,.,TRBJ2-1,CASSPRSGVGFHEQFF,TGTGCCAGCTCACCACGATCGGGGGTGGGATTCCATGAGCAGTTCTTC
.,TRBV5-1,TRBD2,TRBJ2-1,CASSLNAGVINEQFF,TGCGCCAGCAGCTTGAACGCGGGAGTCATCAATGAGCAGTTCTTC
.,TRBV6-5,.,TRBJ1-4,CASSFSGARGNEKLFF,TGTGCCAGCAGTTTCTCGGGGGCGCGGGGGAATGAAAAACTGTTTTTT
.,TRBV6-5,.,TRBJ1-1,CASSYGLKNTEAFF,TGTGCCAGCAGTTACGGGCTTAAAAACACTGAAGCTTTCTTT
few,TRBV9,.,TRBJ1-4,CASSLGGSGGEKLFF,TGTGCCAGCAGCCTAGGAGGCTCGGGCGGGGAAAAACTGTTTTTT